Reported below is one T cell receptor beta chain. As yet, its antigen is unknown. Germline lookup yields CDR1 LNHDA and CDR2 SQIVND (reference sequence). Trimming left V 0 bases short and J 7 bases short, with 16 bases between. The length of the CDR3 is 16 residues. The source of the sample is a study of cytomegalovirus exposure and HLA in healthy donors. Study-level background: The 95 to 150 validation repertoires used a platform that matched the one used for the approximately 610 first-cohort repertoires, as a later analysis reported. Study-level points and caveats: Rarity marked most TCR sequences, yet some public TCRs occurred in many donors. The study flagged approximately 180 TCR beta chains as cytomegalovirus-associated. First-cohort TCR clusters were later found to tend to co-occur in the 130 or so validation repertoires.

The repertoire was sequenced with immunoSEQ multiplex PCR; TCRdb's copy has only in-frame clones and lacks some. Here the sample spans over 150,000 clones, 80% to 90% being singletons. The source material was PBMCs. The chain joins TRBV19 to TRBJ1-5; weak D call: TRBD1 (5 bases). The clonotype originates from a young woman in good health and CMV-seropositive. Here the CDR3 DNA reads TGTGCCAGTAGTATAGAAGGACACCGCGGGGGACAGCCCCAGCATTTT. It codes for CASSIEGHRGGQPQHF.